A selection of T cell receptor beta chains follows, all from one sample in a study of shared clonotypes between healthy human individuals. Produced via immunoSEQ multiplex PCR; TCRdb's table is partial and in-frame only. Here the sample spans 700,000 to 950,000 clones, about 96% being singletons. What was sequenced was naive CD8+ T cells sorted from blood. The receptors were sampled from a man aged 30-40 years in good health. The CDR3 runs from the conserved cysteine through the conserved F or W. D genes are given only for firm matches. Where a row states a size, it is once, few, many or the class of an expanded clone; other rows omit it.

V	size	D	length	J	DNA	CDR3
TRBV29-1	.	.	11	TRBJ2-2	TGCAGCGTGGTTAACACCGGGGAGCTGTTTTTT	CSVVNTGELFF
TRBV30	once	.	11	TRBJ2-1	TGTGCCTGGAGTCCCGGGACAGAGCAGTTCTTC	CAWSPGTEQFF
TRBV5-6	.	.	13	TRBJ2-7	TGTGCCAGCAGCTTGGGGGTACGCGACGAGCAGTACTTC	CASSLGVRDEQYF
TRBV14	.	TRBD1	15	TRBJ2-7	TGTGCCAGCAGCCGAACCGGGACAGGGATTCCCGAGCAGTACTTC	CASSRTGTGIPEQYF
TRBV5-1	.	.	16	TRBJ2-7	TGCGCCAGCAGCCTGACTCTTCAGGGGACTTTCTACGAGCAGTACTTC	CASSLTLQGTFYEQYF
TRBV4-3	.	.	16	TRBJ2-3	TGCGCCAGCAGCCAGCCGGCGGGCCCAGTGGGGGATACGCAGTATTTT	CASSQPAGPVGDTQYF
TRBV28	.	TRBD1	15	TRBJ1-5	TGTGCCAGCAGTTCCCCTGGACAGGAAGATCAGCCCCAGCATTTT	CASSSPGQEDQPQHF
TRBV5-8	.	.	14	TRBJ1-5	TGTGCCAGCAGCTTTATAGGGGGGAATCAGCCCCAGCATTTT	CASSFIGGNQPQHF
TRBV14	once	TRBD2	16	TRBJ2-7	TGTGCCAGCAGCCCCCTGGGGCGGGAGGGCTCCTACGAGCAGTACTTC	CASSPLGREGSYEQYF
TRBV5-5	.	.	13	TRBJ2-7	TGTGCCAGCAGCACCCCTTTAAACTACGAGCAGTACTTC	CASSTPLNYEQYF
TRBV9	.	.	13	TRBJ2-5	TGTGCCAGCAGCGATGGCAACCAAGAGACCCAGTACTTC	CASSDGNQETQYF
TRBV28	.	TRBD1	16	TRBJ1-4	TGTGCCAGCAGTTGGCACCGGGACAGTTCTAATGAAAAACTGTTTTTT	CASSWHRDSSNEKLFF
TRBV4-3	.	.	16	TRBJ1-5	TGCGCCAGCAGCCAAGATCGGGGGGGATGGAATCAGCCCCAGCATTTT	CASSQDRGGWNQPQHF
TRBV5-4	.	TRBD2	16	TRBJ2-7	TGTGCCAGCAGCTTGGATCCCCTAGCGGGAGACCCCGAGCAGTACTTC	CASSLDPLAGDPEQYF
TRBV6-6	.	.	10	TRBJ2-7	TGTGCCAGCAGCGGGGAAGTGAGGTACTTC	CASSGEVRYF
TRBV7-9	.	TRBD2	15	TRBJ2-3	TGTGCCAGCAGCCAATCCGGGGGAGGGATGGATACGCAGTATTTT	CASSQSGGGMDTQYF